The T cell receptor beta chain described here comes from a study of cytomegalovirus exposure and HLA in healthy donors (TCRdb year 2017). General notes on the study: According to an earlier analysis of 550 to 700 of the donors, about 179 million T cells yielded roughly 110 million unique TCR beta sequences and around 300 Gb of sequence data. All discovery cohort repertoires had been generated on a single sequencing platform. To decide whether each TCR beta V gene segment behaved as functional or pseudogenic, an earlier analysis of fewer than 750 of the donors relied on high-throughput TCR beta sequencing. Five DR-DQ haplotypes were treated as single units for association and clustering because of strong linkage in the cohort. Across around 400 genotyped donors of the cohort, an average of roughly 200,000 unique TCR beta nucleotide sequences per donor were sequenced, and about a sixth of those sequences were non-productive. To predict cytomegalovirus infection status, the study combined high-throughput TCR immunosequencing, statistical association of individual TCRs with disease status, and machine learning. HLA typing covered class I and class II loci at four-digit resolution. The later analysis used no new phenotypic data to find candidate immune exposures, relying instead on TCR beta sequences and their occurrence across donors. A later analysis re-examined previously published TCR beta repertoires from 600 to 700 donors and added high-resolution HLA genotyping to investigate patterns of TCR occurrence. Donor age, sex, ethnicity and CMV serostatus were compiled alongside the repertoire data. An early release that covered roughly 600 HLA-typed donors contained around 330 gigabases of sequencing data and tens of millions of unique TCR sequences. Among the roughly 380 genotyped donors, around 79% belonged to the genetic ancestry cluster associated with self-reported Caucasian donors. Typing coverage varied by locus: roughly 629-640 donors for A, B, C, DRB1 and DQB1; 500 to 550 for DQA1; over 600 for DPA1; roughly 450 for DPB1. A later genetic analysis used genome-wide SNP genotypes for 398 of the 666 donors, treating that subset as a discovery cohort. Along with the approximately 700-subject first cohort, a separate validation cohort of over a hundred different subjects was used. Using immunosequencing, the study profiled T cell repertoires from 550 to 750 subjects and related those repertoires to cytomegalovirus serostatus. The study was designed to test whether signatures of past pathogen exposure could be identified by cataloging public T cell receptors.

In total, roughly 670 healthy bone marrow donors made up the cohort. At the time of sampling, every cohort member was nominally healthy, though immune exposures that went unrecorded were likely present. The donor was CMV seronegative and was included in the group of several hundred seronegative cohort members. A peripheral blood sample was provided by each donor, and peripheral blood mononuclear cells were used for TCR beta sequencing. The Qiagen DNeasy Blood Extraction Kit was used to extract genomic DNA from the blood cell samples. The library was made by the immunoSEQ multiplex PCR assay. The multiplex PCR relied on a mix of 60 forward primers for TCR Vbeta segments and 13 reverse primers for TCR Jbeta segments. Amplification of the CDR3 region of rearranged TCR beta genes was performed with a multiplex PCR assay on genomic DNA. Amplified TCR beta libraries were sequenced as 87-base-pair reads on the Illumina HiSeq System. The paper's data handling went like this. A later analysis tallied some 79 million unique TCR beta chains across the 666 repertoires, and about 10 million of those chains were shared by two or more donors. Raw reads were error-corrected and collapsed into unique sequences by a nearest-neighbor algorithm in which closely related sequences were merged to remove PCR and sequencing errors. V, D and J gene segments were assigned by aligning CDR3 sequences to IMGT reference sequences. For a sequence to be retained, a match of at least six nucleotides to both a V gene segment and a J gene segment was required. A rearrangement counted as productive if the CDR3 had no stop codons and remained in frame with V and J, and every other rearrangement counted as non-productive. Following IMGT convention, CDR3 was defined as the stretch from the second conserved V-encoded cysteine to the conserved J-encoded phenylalanine. The earlier analysis of about 590 of the donors excluded sequences that lacked an unambiguous match to a single V gene segment. In an earlier analysis of a few hundred of the donors, V segments were called functional above 56.7% productive rearrangements and were called segregating when the between-donor standard deviation exceeded 5%. A statistical classification framework was built for diagnosing cytomegalovirus status from the catalog of TCR beta chain sequences. In a later analysis, TCR nucleotide sequences were compared against IMGT/GENE-DB human TR gene sequences so that V and J genes could be assigned. Using the TCRdist pipeline, a later analysis assigned CDR3 sequences along with most-parsimonious VDJ recombination scenarios. In a later analysis, each TCR beta chain was defined by its CDR3 amino acid sequence together with its V-gene family, and reads without a unique V-gene family were excluded. A later analysis removed over 500 highly shared, low-generation-probability nucleotide sequences to deal with suspected cross-contamination and a sequencing artifact. For each public chain, a later analysis derived a clonal expansion index from normalized ranks of inferred template counts within each repertoire. In a later analysis, generation probabilities were computed with a VDJ recombination model fitted to out-of-frame rearrangements, and the resulting probabilities were checked against IGoR. In a later analysis, TCR-TCR, TCR-HLA and TCR-CMV co-occurrence was scored with hypergeometric tests, and a repertoire-size bias correction was applied to TCR pairs. False discovery rates were estimated in a later analysis by permuting HLA or CMV assignments 20 times. In a later analysis, co-occurring TCRs were grouped with DBSCAN, and TCRdist sequence similarity was added when clustering was performed within HLA-allele-positive subsets. Co-occurrence clustering excluded repertoires with fewer than 30,000 or more than 120,000 public chains, plus five with anomalous nucleotide sharing. The table was pulled from immuneACCESS by TCRdb, which kept in-frame rearrangements only. Such tables lose some clones; where checked, under half of the loss comes from unresolved V genes, and the rest has no known cause. V and J calls and clone size are copied from that table; D and trimming were computed from the DNA. Across this sample there are 150,000 to 160,000 clones, with approximately 72% seen only once. 2.5% to 3% of the sample comes from the top ten.

With respect to this clone: Its antigen is still unknown. No clone much larger than this one lies a single base away; base qualities are absent.

Broad study findings and their caveats: Only TCR beta chains were sequenced in this cohort, and the absence of alpha or paired-chain data limited detectable features. Correlated functional status among segregating V segments might reflect linkage disequilibrium, but an unknown experimental factor could not be ruled out. In vitro tests confirmed that a few of the cytomegalovirus-associated TCR beta chains recognize cytomegalovirus antigens. Compared with the approximately 700-donor mean, donors in an Asian-associated ancestry cluster had fewer N-insertions in productive TCRs, according to a later genetic analysis. A further reported finding was that TCR beta sequences accurately predicted the HLA-A and HLA-B alleles for most subjects in the first cohort. In both the original and validation cohorts, the classifier was reported to diagnose cytomegalovirus status with high specificity and sensitivity. V-gene and J-gene trimming of TCR beta chains was associated with a missense DCLRE1C variant in a later genetic analysis, and the association was replicated in an independent cohort. According to a later analysis, TCR association rates differed among HLA loci, with DRB1 alleles showing the most associated TCRs and HLA-C alleles showing the fewest. A later analysis found that most CMV-associated TCR beta chains appeared HLA-restricted, with HLA associations seemingly driven largely by CMV exposure. The presence/absence analyses assumed that sequencing depth was roughly uniform across donors, and that assumption may not be true. Broadly in line with IMGT annotations, most TCR beta V segments showed up in productive rearrangements about 87% or about 30% of the time in an earlier analysis of around 600 of the donors. While some public TCRs were present in many individuals, most TCR sequences turned up only very rarely across donors. The only immune exposure information available for the cohort was CMV serostatus. The authors suggested that the approach could potentially be extended to other disease states and immunological phenotypes. The study gave a list of about 170 TCR beta chains associated with cytomegalovirus. Strong co-occurrence of HLA alleles, especially DR and DQ, made assigning TCR associations to individual alleles difficult. A later analysis reported that several top co-occurrence clusters appeared linked to parvovirus B19, influenza, CMV and Epstein-Barr virus. Because HLA typing was missing for some donors at each locus, association tests included only the typed subset. A group of highly shared sequence variants was considered likely to be a technical artifact of the sequencing pipeline. Because counts were too low, seventeen rarely observed V segments, including chromosome 9 orphons, were left out of the earlier analysis of several hundred of the donors. A later analysis found that HLA-associated TCR beta chains were more clonally expanded and had lower generation probabilities than equally common non-associated chains. In a later analysis, some 18,000 TCR beta sequences were associated with specific HLA alleles at a false discovery rate of 0.05.

The TCR comes from a man aged 18 to 30 in good health and CMV-seronegative. Sample: PBMCs.

The CDR3: CSAAGTVSNTEAFF. The nucleotide sequence reads as follows: TGCAGCGCCGCCGGGACAGTCAGTAACACTGAAGCTTTCTTT. The chain is assembled from TRBV29-1 and TRBJ1-1; TRBD1 fits 7 bases in the junction. CDR1 and CDR2, looked up from the germline V gene, are SQVTM and ANQGSEA. After removal of 7 bases from V and 2 bases from J, the junction retains 10 bases not matched to a gene. Inclusive of the bounding cysteine and phenylalanine, the CDR3 is 14 residues long. CDR3 DNA is the only sequence kept; it has 42 bases, read in frame from the first base.